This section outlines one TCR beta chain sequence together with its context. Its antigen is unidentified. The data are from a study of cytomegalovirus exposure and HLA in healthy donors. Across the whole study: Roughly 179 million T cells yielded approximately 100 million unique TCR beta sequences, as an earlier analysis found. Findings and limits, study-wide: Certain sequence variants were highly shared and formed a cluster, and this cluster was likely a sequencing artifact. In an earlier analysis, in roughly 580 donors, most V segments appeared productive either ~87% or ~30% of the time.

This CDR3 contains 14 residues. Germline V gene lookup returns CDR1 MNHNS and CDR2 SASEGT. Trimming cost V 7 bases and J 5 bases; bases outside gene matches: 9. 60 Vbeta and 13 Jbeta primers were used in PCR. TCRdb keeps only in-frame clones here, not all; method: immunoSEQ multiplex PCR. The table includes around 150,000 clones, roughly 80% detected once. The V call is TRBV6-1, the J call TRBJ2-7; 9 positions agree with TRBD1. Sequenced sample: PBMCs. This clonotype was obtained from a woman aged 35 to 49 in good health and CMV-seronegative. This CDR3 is CASTATGGSHEQYF. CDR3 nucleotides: TGTGCCAGCACTGCGACAGGGGGATCACACGAGCAGTACTTC.